This is a list of T cell receptor beta chains from one sample in a study of T cell responses to AZD1222 COVID-19 vaccine. Sequenced by immunoSEQ multiplex PCR; TCRdb stores in-frame clones only, minus some. Counted here are around 100,000 clones, about 87% occurring once; the ten biggest clones make up under 2%. The starting material was peripheral blood, obtained on day 0 of AZD1222 vaccination. These receptors came from an adult in good health. Each CDR3 is given without its conserved first and last residue.

v_gene: TRBV12-3/TRBV12-4; CDR3aa: ASSFGGDTQY
v_gene: TRBV7-8; CDR3aa: ASSSPLRSYNSPLH
v_gene: TRBV30; CDR3aa: AWRVAGGSGELF
v_gene: TRBV5-4; CDR3aa: ASSLGGYNEQF
v_gene: TRBV24-1; CDR3aa: ATSDPGTPYEQY
v_gene: TRBV6-5; CDR3aa: ASSRGGGGDTEAF
v_gene: TRBV4-2; CDR3aa: ASSPDRDTDTQY
v_gene: TRBV11-2; CDR3aa: ASSSPQRRSYNEQF
v_gene: TRBV30; CDR3aa: AWSVDRGEAYNEQF
v_gene: TRBV19; CDR3aa: ASSPLRSGDTDTQY
v_gene: TRBV7-2; CDR3aa: ASSLYSPYEQY
v_gene: TRBV11-3; CDR3aa: ASSLQGMSYNSPLH
v_gene: TRBV7-2; CDR3aa: ASSLERDSYEQY
v_gene: TRBV27; CDR3aa: ASSLEPTGREQF
v_gene: TRBV5-6; CDR3aa: ASSVGGQGGDYGYT
v_gene: TRBV11-2; CDR3aa: ASSLVSGRTGELF
v_gene: TRBV2; CDR3aa: ASSDLYPSGYT
v_gene: TRBV29-1; CDR3aa: SVDIPYEQY
v_gene: TRBV7-9; CDR3aa: ASSEGGTAVYEQY